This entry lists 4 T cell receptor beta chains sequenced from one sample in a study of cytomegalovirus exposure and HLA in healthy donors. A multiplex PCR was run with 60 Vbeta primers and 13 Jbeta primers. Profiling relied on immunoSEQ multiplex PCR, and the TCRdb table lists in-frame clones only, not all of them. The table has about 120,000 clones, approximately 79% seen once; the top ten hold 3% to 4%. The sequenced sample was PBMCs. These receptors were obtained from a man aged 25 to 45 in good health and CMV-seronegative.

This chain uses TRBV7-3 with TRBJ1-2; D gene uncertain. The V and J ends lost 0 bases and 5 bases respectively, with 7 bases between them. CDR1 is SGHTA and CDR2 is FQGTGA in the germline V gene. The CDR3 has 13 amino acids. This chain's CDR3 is CASSLTADYGYTF. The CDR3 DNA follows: TGTGCCAGCAGCTTAACGGCCGATTATGGCTACACCTTC.

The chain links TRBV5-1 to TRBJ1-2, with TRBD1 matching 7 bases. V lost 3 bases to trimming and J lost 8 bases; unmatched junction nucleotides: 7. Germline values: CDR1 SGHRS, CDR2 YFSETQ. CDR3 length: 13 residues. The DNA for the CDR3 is TGCGCCAGCAGCTCGCGACAGGGAGGAGGCTACACCTTC. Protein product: CASSSRQGGGYTF.

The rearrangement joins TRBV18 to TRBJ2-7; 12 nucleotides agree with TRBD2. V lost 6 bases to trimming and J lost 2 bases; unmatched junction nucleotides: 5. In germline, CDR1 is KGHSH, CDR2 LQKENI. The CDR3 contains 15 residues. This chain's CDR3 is CASSSTSGGTYEQYF. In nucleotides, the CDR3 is TGTGCCAGCTCGTCTACTAGCGGGGGGACCTACGAGCAGTACTTC.

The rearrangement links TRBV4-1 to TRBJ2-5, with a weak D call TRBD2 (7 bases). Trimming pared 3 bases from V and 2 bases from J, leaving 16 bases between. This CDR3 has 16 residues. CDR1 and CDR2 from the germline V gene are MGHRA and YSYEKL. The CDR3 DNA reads TGCGCCAGCAGCCAGCGGGCTGCGGGGGCGCAAGAGACCCAGTACTTC. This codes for CASSQRAAGAQETQYF.